This entry concerns a single T cell receptor beta chain. The antigen is not known. Repertoires were generated with immunoSEQ multiplex PCR, while TCRdb's copy carries only in-frame clones and drops some. Of approximately 150,000 clones in the sample, 70% to 90% were seen once. Germline CDR1 LNHDA, CDR2 SQIVND (reference sequence). V lost 7 bases, J lost 8 bases, and 14 bases lay in between. This CDR3 region has 12 residues. Pooling of second doses given at about 4 or about 12 weeks was done. These data are taken from a study of T cell responses to AZD1222 COVID-19 vaccine. Study-wide results and limits: Mapped onto spike, vaccine-associated CD4 TCRs spanned it and were dominant at 160-218 and 743-854. AZD1222 recipients seropositive at baseline numbered only six. Possibly, clonal diversity was underestimated; donors were largely white British and included more females.

Here the sequenced sample was peripheral blood, taken 28 days after the second AZD1222 dose. The receptor was derived from an adult who received the AZD1222 COVID-19 vaccine. J is TRBJ1-2 and V is TRBV19; D ambiguous. DNA of the CDR3: TGTGCCAGTACCTCGGGAGCCCCGGGCTACACCTTC. It specifies CASTSGAPGYTF.